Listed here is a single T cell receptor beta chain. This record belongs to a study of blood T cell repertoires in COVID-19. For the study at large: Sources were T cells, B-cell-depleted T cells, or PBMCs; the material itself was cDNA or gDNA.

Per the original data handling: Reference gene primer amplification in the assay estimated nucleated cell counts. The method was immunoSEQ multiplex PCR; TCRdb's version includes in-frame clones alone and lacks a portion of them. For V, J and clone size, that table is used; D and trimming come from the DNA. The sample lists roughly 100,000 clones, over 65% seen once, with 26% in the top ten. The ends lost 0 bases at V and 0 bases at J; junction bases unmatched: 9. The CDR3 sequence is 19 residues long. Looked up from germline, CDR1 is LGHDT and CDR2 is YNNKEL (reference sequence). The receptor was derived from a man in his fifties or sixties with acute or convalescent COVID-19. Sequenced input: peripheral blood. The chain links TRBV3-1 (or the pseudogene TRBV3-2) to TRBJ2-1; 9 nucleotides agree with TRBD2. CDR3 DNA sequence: TGTGCCAGCAGCCAAGATCTGCCTAGCGGGACTATCTCCTACAATGAGCAGTTCTTC. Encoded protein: CASSQDLPSGTISYNEQFF.